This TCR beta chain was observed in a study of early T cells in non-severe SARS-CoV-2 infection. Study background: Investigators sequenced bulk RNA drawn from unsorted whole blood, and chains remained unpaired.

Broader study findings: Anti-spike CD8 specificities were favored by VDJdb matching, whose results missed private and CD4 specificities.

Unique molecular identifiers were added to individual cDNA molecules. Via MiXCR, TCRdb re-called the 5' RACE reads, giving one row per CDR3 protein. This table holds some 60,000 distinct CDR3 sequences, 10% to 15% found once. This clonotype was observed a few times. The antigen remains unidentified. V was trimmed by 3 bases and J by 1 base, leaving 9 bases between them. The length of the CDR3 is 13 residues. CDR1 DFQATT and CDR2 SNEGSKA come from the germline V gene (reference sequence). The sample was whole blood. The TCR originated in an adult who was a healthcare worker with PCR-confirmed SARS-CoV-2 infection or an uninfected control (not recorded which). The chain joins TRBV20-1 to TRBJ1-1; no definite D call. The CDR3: CSASHLKNTEAFF. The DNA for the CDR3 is TGCAGTGCTAGCCACTTGAAGAACACTGAAGCTTTCTTT.